In this sample, the clone carrying this T cell receptor (beta chain) turned up many times. Its antigen is not known. The J segment lost 3 bases and the V segment lost 1 base, leaving 7 bases of the junction unmatched. Germline CDR1 and CDR2: SGHRS and YFSETQ. The CDR3 runs to 17 residues. 5'RACE employing 10-nucleotide random UMIs yielded the cDNA. MiXCR, applied by TCRdb to the 5' RACE reads, yields one record per CDR3 protein. This table has over 60,000 distinct CDR3 sequences, less than 5.5% appearing once. These data come from a study of neurological immune-mediated disorders. Study context: Among approximately 34 multiple sclerosis patients, about 31 were relapsing-remitting and 3 were secondary progressive.

Study observations and caveats: The greatest TCR clonal expansion appeared in HTLV-1-associated myelopathy and the smallest, falling below healthy controls, in multiple sclerosis. None of the features examined (clinical or MRI) was associated with the multiple sclerosis repertoire cluster.

The V call is TRBV5-1, the J call TRBJ1-3; 10 bases are a match to TRBD1. This clonotype was obtained from a woman aged 25 to 45 with multiple sclerosis. Material: PBMCs. The CDR3: CASSLTTGGGGGNTIYF. Written as DNA, the CDR3 is TGCGCCAGCAGCTTGACGACAGGGGGCGGCGGTGGAAACACCATATATTTT.